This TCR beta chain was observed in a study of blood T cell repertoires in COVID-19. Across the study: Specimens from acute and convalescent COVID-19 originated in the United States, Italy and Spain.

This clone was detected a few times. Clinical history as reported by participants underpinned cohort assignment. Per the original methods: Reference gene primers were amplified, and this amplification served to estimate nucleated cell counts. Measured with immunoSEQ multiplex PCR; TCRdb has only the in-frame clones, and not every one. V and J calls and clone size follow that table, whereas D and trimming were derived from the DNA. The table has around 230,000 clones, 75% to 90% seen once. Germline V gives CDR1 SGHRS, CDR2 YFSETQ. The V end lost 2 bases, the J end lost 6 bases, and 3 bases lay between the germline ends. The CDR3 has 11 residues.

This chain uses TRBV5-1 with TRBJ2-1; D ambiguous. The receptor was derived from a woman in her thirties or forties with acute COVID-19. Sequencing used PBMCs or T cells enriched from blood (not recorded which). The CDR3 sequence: CASSFSNEQFF. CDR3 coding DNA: TGCGCCAGCAGCTTTAGCAATGAGCAGTTCTTC.